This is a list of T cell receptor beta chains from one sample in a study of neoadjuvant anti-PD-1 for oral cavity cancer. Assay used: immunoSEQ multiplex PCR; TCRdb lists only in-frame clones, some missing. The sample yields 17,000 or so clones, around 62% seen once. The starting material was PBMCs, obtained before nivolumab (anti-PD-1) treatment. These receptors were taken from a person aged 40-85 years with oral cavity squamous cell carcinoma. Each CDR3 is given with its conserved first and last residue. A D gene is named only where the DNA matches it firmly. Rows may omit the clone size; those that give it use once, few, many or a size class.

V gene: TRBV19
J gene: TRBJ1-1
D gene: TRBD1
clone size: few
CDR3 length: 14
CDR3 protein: CASSPTGQGPEAFF
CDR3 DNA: TGTGCCAGTAGCCCCACGGGACAGGGGCCTGAAGCTTTCTTT

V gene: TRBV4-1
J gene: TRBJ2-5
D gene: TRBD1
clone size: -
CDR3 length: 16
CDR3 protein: CASSPRDRTIQETQYF
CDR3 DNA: TGCGCCAGCAGCCCCCGGGACAGGACGATCCAAGAGACCCAGTACTTC

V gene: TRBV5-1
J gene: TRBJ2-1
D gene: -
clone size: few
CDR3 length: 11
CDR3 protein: CASSHDNEQFF
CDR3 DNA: TGCGCCAGCAGCCACGACAATGAGCAGTTCTTC

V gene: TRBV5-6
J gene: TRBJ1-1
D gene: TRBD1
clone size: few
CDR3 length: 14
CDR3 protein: CASSWTGRYTEAFF
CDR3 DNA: TGTGCCAGCAGCTGGACAGGGCGGTACACTGAAGCTTTCTTT

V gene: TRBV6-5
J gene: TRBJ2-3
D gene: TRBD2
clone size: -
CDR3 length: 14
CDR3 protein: CAAAIGRGTDTQYF
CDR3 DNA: TGTGCCGCAGCAATCGGGAGGGGCACAGATACGCAGTATTTT

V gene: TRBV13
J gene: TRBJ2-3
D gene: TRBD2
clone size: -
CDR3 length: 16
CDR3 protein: CASSFRGSGNTDTQYF
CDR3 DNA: TGTGCCAGCAGTTTTCGGGGTAGCGGGAATACAGATACGCAGTATTTT

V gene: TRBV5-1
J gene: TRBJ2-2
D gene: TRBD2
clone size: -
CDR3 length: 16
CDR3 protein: CASSLEGLVNTGELFF
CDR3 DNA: TGCGCCAGCAGCTTGGAGGGACTAGTGAACACCGGGGAGCTGTTTTTT

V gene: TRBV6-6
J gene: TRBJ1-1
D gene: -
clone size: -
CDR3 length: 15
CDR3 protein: CASTQTNSPNTEAFF
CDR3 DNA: TGTGCCAGCACCCAAACTAATTCCCCGAACACTGAAGCTTTCTTT

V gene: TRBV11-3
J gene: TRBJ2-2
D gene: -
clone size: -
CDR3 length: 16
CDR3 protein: CASTPGGRGNTGELFF
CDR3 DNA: TGTGCCAGCACCCCCGGAGGGCGGGGAAACACCGGGGAGCTGTTTTTT

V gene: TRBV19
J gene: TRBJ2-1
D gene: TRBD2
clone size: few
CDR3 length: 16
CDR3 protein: CASGTSAPLGYNEQFF
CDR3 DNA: TGTGCCAGCGGGACTAGCGCCCCCCTTGGATACAATGAGCAGTTCTTC

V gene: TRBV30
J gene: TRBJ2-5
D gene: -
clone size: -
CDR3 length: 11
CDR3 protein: CAWSVGETQYF
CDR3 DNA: TGTGCCTGGAGTGTGGGGGAGACCCAGTACTTC

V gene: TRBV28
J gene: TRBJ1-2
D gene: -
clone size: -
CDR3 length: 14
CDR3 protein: CASTSLPSYYGYTF
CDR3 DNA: TGTGCCAGCACGAGCCTACCCTCTTACTATGGCTACACCTTC

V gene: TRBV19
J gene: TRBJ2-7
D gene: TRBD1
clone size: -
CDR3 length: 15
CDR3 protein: CASSPRTGNSYEQYF
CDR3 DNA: TGTGCCAGTAGTCCCCGGACAGGGAACTCCTACGAGCAGTACTTC

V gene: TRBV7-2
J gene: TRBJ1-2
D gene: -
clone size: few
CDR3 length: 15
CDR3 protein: CASSLDNRSTGGYTF
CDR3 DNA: TGTGCCAGCAGCTTAGATAACAGGTCTACGGGCGGCTACACCTTC

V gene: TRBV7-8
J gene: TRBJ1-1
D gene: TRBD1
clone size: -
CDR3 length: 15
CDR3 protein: CASSLIGTGGTEAFF
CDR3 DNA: TGTGCCAGCAGCTTAATCGGGACAGGGGGCACTGAAGCTTTCTTT

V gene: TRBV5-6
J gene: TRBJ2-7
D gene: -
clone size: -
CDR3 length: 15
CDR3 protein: CASSLSPATSYEQYF
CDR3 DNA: TGTGCCAGCAGCTTGTCGCCGGCTACCTCCTACGAGCAGTACTTC

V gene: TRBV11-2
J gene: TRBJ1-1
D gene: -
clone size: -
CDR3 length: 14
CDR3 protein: CASSLHRVNTEAFF
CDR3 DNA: TGTGCCAGCAGCTTACATCGGGTGAACACTGAAGCTTTCTTT

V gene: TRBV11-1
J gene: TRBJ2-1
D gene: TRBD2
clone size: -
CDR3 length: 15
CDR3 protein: CASSHAGTSGNEQFF
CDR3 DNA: TGTGCCAGCAGCCATGCCGGGACTAGCGGCAATGAGCAGTTCTTC

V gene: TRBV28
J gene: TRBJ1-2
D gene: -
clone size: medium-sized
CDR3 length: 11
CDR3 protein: CASGGNYGYTF
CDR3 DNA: TGTGCCAGCGGGGGGAACTATGGCTACACCTTC

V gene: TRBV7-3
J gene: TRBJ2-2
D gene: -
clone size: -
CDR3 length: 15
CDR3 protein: CASSLTGGNTGELFF
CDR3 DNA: TGTGCCAGCAGCTTAACTGGAGGGAACACCGGGGAGCTGTTTTTT

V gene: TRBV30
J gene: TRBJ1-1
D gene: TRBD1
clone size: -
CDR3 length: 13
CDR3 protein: CAWKQQGWTEAFF
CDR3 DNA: TGTGCCTGGAAGCAACAGGGGTGGACTGAAGCTTTCTTT

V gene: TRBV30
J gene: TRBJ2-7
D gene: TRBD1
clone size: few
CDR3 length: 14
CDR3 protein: CAWSITGGYYEQYF
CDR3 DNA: TGTGCCTGGAGTATCACAGGGGGCTACTACGAGCAGTACTTC

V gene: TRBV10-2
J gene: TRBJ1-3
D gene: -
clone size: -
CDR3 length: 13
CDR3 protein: CASSEGQGNTIYF
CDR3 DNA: TGCGCCAGCAGTGAGGGACAGGGAAACACCATATATTTT

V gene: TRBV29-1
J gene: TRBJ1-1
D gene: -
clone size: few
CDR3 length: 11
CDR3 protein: CSVGGDTEAFF
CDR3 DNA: TGCAGCGTTGGGGGGGACACTGAAGCTTTCTTT

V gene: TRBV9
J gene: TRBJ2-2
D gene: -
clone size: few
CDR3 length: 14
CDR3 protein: CASKVGSNTGELFF
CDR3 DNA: TGTGCCAGCAAAGTGGGGTCTAACACCGGGGAGCTGTTTTTT

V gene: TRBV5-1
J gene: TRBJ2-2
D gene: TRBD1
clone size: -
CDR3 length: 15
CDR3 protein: CASRPGTGVTGELFF
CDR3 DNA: TGCGCCAGCAGACCCGGGACAGGAGTCACCGGGGAGCTGTTTTTT

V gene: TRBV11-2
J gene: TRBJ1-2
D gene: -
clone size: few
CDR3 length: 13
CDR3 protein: CASSLPGNYGYTF
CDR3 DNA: TGTGCCAGCAGCTTACCGGGAAACTATGGCTACACCTTC

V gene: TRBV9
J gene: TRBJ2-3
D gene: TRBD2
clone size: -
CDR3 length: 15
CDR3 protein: CASSASGTSTDTQYF
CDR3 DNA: TGTGCCAGCAGCGCGAGCGGGACTAGCACAGATACGCAGTATTTT

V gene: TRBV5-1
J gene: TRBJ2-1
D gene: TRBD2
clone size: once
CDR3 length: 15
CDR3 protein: CASSPRAGGPQEQFF
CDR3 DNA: TGCGCCAGCAGCCCCAGAGCGGGAGGGCCACAGGAGCAGTTCTTC

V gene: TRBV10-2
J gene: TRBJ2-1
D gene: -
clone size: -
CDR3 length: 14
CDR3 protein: CASKRDRSYNEQFF
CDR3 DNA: TGCGCCAGCAAGAGGGACCGATCTTACAATGAGCAGTTCTTC

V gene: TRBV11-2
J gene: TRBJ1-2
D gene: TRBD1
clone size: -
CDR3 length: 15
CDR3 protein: CASSLLTGSNYGYTF
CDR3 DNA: TGTGCCAGCAGCTTATTGACAGGGTCTAACTATGGCTACACCTTC

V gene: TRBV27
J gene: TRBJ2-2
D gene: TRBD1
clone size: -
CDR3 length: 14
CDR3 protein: CASSLLQGTGELFF
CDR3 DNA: TGTGCCAGCAGTCTACTACAGGGGACCGGGGAGCTGTTTTTT

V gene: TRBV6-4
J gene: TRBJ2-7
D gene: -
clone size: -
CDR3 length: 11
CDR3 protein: CATPPLEAGYF
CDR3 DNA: TGTGCCACCCCTCCCCTCGAGGCAGGCTACTTC

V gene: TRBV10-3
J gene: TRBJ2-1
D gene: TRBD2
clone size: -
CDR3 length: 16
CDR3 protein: CAISGIGLAGGLEQFF
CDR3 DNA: TGTGCCATCAGTGGGATCGGACTAGCGGGAGGCCTAGAGCAGTTCTTC

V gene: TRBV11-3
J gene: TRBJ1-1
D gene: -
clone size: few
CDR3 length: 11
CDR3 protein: CASSLGGEAFF
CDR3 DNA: TGTGCCAGCAGCTTAGGCGGTGAAGCTTTCTTT

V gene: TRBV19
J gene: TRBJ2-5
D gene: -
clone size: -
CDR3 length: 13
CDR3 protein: CASSIGQKETQYF
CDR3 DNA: TGTGCCAGTAGTATAGGGCAGAAAGAGACCCAGTACTTC

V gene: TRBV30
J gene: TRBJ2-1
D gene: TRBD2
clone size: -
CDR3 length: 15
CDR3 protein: CAWSVGSGNYNEQFF
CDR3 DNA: TGTGCCTGGAGTGTTGGTAGCGGGAACTACAATGAGCAGTTCTTC

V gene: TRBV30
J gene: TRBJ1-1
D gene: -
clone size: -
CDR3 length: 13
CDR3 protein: CAWGRGMNTEAFF
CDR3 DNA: TGTGCCTGGGGGCGTGGGATGAACACTGAAGCTTTCTTT